What follows is one T cell receptor beta chain and its context. There are a few counts of this clone. Its antigen is unknown. It has no much larger one-base neighbor in the sample; base qualities were not kept. Including the terminal cysteine and phenylalanine, the CDR3 comprises 15 residues. The kept DNA is CDR3 alone, 45 bases in frame from the first base. Looking up the germline V gene yields CDR1 MNHEY and CDR2 SVGAGI. V loses 6 bases at its end and J loses 0 bases; junction bases beyond the gene matches: 7. TCRbeta CDR3 regions were amplified from genomic DNA by means of the immunoSEQ Assay, a bias-controlled multiplex PCR. The published analysis was carried out like this. Within the assay, amplification of reference gene primers was used to estimate how many nucleated cells each sample contained. Sequence reads were collapsed and filtered to measure the absolute abundance of every unique TCRbeta CDR3 rearrangement. For each sample, productive Simpson clonality was calculated as the square root of Simpson's diversity index across productive rearrangements. TCRdb took over this immuneACCESS table, retaining in-frame rearrangements with V and J assigned. Such tables are incomplete; in checked studies, under half of the missing clones stem from an unresolved V gene, and the remainder is unexplained. V and J calls and clone size are those listed in that table; D and trimming were worked out from the DNA. For this sample the table gives tens of thousands of clones, of which roughly 80% were detected only once. The ten largest make up 15% to 20% of the sample.

This specimen comes from a study of blood T cell repertoires in COVID-19 (TCRdb year 2020). Regarding the research as a whole: Samples from collaborators originated in the United States, Italy and Spain and spanned both the acute and convalescent phases of COVID-19. The prospective study material was composed of cDNA or gDNA derived from T cells, B-cell-depleted T cells, or PBMCs. Subjects who had been exposed to COVID-19, were actively infected with it, or had recovered from it provided the deeply sampled blood TCRbeta repertoires that made up the dataset. A freely available public database, intended as a resource for researchers studying the immune response to SARS-CoV-2, is where the repertoires were released. Samples came from the ongoing ImmuneRACE study (first 160 participants) plus 1,254 subjects from 6 global collaborators. Nearly every sample came with metadata listing a de-identified subject ID, COVID-19 status, age in years and sex. HLA class I and class II types, where available, came from metadata supplied by the sample provider rather than from assay-based typing.

What the work shows at the level of the full study, not this receptor alone: The amount of clinical and demographic metadata varied by source and participant and was provided uncurated.

Collaborating institutions collected whole blood in K2EDTA tubes following their own protocols. For TCRbeta analysis, collaborators shipped samples as frozen whole blood, isolated PBMCs, or DNA extracted from either of those sample types. Specimen: peripheral blood. The V and J segments used are TRBV6-5 and TRBJ2-7; 8 central nucleotides agree with TRBD1. This TCR was sampled from a woman of 80 years or more with acute or convalescent COVID-19. The DNA sequence is as follows: TGTGCCAGCAGCCTCACAGGGGGGAGCTCCTACGAGCAGTACTTC. Its coded protein is CASSLTGGSSYEQYF.